This T cell receptor beta chain was captured in a study of cytomegalovirus exposure and HLA in healthy donors. As for the study in general: The study placed 70% to 90% of its approximately 380 genotyped donors in the Caucasian-associated ancestry cluster.

Primers: 60 Vbeta forward and 13 Jbeta reverse. Profiling relied on immunoSEQ multiplex PCR, and the TCRdb table lists in-frame clones only, not all of them. The table records over 65,000 clones, 75% of them present only once. Germline assignment: CDR1 SEHNR and CDR2 FQNEAQ (reference sequence). Trimming took 5 bases from V and 5 from J; bases not matched to a gene: 13. The length of the CDR3 is 16 residues. The rearrangement uses TRBV7-9 and TRBJ1-2, with 8 nucleotides matching TRBD1. This TCR derives from a woman younger than 45 in good health and CMV-seropositive. Source material: PBMCs. This chain's CDR3 is CASSPDPGGFGYGYTF. In DNA form, the CDR3 reads TGTGCCAGCAGCCCGGATCCAGGGGGCTTCGGGTATGGCTACACCTTC. Complete variable domain (other parts from reference TRBV7-9 and TRBJ1-2): DTGVSQNPRHKITKRGQNVTFRCDPISEHNRLYWYRQTLGQGPEFLTYFQNEAQLEKSRLLSDRFSAERPKGSFSTLEIQRTEQGDSAMYLCASSPDPGGFGYGYTFGSGTRLTVV.